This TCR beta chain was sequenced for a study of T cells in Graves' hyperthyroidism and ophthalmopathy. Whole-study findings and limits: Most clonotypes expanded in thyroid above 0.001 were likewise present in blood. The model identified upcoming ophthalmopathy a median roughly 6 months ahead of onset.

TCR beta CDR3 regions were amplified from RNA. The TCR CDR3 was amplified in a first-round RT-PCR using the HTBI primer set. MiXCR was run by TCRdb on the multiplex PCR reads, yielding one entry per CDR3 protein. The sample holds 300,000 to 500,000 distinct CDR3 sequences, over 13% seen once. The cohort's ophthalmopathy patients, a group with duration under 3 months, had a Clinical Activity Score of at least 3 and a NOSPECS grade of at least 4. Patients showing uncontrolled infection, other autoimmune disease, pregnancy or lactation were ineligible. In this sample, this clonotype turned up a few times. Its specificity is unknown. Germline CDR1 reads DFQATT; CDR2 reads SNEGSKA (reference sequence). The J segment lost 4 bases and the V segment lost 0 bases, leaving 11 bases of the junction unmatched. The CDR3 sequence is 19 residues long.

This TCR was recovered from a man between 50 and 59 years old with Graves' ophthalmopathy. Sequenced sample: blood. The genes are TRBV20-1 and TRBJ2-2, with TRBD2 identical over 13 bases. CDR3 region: CSARDFGTSGTVSTGELFF. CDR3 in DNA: TGCAGTGCTAGAGATTTCGGGACTAGCGGGACCGTTAGCACCGGGGAGCTGTTTTTT.